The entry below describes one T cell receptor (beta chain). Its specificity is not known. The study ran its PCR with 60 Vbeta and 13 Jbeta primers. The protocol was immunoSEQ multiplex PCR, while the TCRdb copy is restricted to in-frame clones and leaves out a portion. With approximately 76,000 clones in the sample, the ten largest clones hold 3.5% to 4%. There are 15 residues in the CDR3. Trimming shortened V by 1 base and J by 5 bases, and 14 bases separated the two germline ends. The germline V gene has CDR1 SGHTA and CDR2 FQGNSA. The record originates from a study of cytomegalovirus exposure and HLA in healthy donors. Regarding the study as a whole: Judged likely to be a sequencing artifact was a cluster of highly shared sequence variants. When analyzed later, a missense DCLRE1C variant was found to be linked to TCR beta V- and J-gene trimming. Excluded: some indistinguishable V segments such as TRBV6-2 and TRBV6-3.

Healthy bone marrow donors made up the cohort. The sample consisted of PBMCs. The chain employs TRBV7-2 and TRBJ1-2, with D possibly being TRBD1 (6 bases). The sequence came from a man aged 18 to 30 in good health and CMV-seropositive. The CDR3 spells CASSLEADGTYGYTF. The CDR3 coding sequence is TGTGCCAGCAGCTTAGAGGCGGATGGGACATATGGCTACACCTTC.